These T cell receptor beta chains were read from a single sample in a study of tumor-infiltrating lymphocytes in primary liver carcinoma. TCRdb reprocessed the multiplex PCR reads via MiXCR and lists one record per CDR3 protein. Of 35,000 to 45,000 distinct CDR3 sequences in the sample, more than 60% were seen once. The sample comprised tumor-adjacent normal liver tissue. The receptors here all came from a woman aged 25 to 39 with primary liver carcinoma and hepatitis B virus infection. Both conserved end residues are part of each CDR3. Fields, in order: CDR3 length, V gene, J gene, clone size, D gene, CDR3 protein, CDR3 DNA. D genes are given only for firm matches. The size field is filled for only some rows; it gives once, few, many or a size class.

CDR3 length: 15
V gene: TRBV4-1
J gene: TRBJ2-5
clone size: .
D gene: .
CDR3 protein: CANSQGRQSKETQYF
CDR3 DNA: TGCGCCAACAGCCAAGGGCGGCAGTCCAAGGAGACCCAATACTTC

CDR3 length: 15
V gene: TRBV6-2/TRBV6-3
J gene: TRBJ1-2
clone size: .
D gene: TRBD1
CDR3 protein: CASSTHPDRVYDYTF
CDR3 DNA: TGTGCCAGCAGTACTCATCCGGACAGGGTTTATGACTACACCTTC

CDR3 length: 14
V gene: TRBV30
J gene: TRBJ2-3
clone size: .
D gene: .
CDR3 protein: CVWSRGTGTDTQYF
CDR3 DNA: TGTGTCTGGAGTCGGGGGACGGGCACTGATACGCAGTATTTT

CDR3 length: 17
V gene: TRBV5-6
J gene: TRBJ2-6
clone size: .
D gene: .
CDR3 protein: CASSQDSSFSEADLLTF
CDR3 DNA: TGTGCCAGCAGCCAGGATAGCAGCTTCTCTGAGGCCGACCTCCTGACTTTC

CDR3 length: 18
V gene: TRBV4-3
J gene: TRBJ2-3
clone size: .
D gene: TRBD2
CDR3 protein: CAGSQEGLAGGPTDTQYF
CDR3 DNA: TGCGCCGGCAGCCAAGAAGGTCTAGCGGGAGGGCCAACGGATACGCAGTATTTT

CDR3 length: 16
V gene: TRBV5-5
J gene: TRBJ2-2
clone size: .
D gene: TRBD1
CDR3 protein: CASSNKRGHQAGELFF
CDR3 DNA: TGTGCCAGCAGTAACAAAAGGGGGCACCAGGCCGGTGAGCTGTTTTTT

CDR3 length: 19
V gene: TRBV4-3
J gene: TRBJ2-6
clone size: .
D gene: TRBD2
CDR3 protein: CASSQESSGIGSLANALTF
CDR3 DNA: TGCGCCAGCAGCCAAGAGAGTAGCGGGATAGGCTCTCTGGCCAACGCCCTGACTTTC

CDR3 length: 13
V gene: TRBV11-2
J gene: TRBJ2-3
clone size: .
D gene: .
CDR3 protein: CANSISRENTKYF
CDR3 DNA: TGTGCAAACAGCATCTCCAGAGAGAATACGAAGTATTTT

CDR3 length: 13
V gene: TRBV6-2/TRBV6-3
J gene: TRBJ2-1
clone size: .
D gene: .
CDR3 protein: CANTIAPYNEQFF
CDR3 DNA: TGTGCCAACACCATAGCGCCATACAATGAGCAGTTCTTC

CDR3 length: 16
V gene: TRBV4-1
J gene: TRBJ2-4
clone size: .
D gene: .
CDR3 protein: CASSPKMNRDTNKWYF
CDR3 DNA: TGCGCCAGTAGCCCGAAGATGAATAGGGACACGAACAAGTGGTACTTC

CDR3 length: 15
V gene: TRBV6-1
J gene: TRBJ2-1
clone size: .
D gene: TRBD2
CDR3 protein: CASSILAGDYNEQFF
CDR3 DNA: TGTGCCAGTAGTATACTAGCGGGAGATTACAATGAGCAGTTCTTC

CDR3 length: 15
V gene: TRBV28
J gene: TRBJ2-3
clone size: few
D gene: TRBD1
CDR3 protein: CAGRSRQGDIDTQYF
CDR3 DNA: TGTGCCGGCAGATCCCGACAGGGGGACATAGATACGCAGTATTTT

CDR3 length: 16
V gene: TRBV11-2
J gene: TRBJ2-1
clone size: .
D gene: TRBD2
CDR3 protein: CTSNSSAAGGRNEQFF
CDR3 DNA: TGTACCAGCAACTCCTCGGCCGCGGGAGGTCGGAATGAGCAGTTCTTC

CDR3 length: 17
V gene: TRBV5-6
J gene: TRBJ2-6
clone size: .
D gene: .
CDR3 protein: CASSQDSSFPGANVLTF
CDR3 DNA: TGTGCCAGCAGCCAGGACAGTAGCTTCCCTGGGGCCAACGTTCTGACTTTC

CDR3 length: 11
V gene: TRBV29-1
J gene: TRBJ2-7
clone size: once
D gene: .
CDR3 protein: CSVGTRYEQYF
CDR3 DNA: TGCAGCGTTGGGACAAGGTATGAGCAGTACTTC

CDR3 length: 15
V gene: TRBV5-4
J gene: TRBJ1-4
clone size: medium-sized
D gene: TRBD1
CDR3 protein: CASSFNRGLNEKLFF
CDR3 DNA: TGTGCCAGCAGCTTCAACAGGGGACTTAATGAAAAACTGTTTTTT

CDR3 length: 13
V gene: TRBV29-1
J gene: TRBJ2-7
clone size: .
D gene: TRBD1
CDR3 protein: CSVSTGRRYEWYF
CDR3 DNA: TGCAGTGTTTCGACAGGGCGGCGCTACGAGTGGTACTTC

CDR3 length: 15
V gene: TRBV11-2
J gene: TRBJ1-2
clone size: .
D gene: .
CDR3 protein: CASSRMGSGDYGYTF
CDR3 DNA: TGTGCCAGCAGTCGCATGGGGAGTGGGGACTATGGCTACACCTTC

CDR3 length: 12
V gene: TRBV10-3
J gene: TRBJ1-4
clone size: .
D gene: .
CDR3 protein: CAISLMGEKPFF
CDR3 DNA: TGTGCCATCAGTCTGATGGGGGAAAAACCGTTTTTT

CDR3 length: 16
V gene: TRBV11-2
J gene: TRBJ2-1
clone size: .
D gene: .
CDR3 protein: CVSSFQGYSSYNEQFF
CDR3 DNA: TGTGTCAGCAGCTTTCAGGGTTACTCCTCCTACAATGAACAGTTCTTC

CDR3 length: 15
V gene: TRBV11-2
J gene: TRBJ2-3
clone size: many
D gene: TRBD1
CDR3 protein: CASRLPGQFTGTQYF
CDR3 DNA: TGTGCCAGCAGGCTACCGGGACAGTTCACAGGTACGCAGTATTTT

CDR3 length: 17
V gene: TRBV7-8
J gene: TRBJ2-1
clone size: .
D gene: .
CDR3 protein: CASSLVLDYRYYSEQFF
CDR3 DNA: TGTGCCAGCAGCTTAGTTCTGGACTACCGATACTACAGTGAGCAGTTCTTC

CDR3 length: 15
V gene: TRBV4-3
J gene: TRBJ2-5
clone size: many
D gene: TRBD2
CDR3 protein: CASSQVRRERETQYF
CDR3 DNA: TGCGCCAGCAGCCAAGTCCGGCGGGAGCGGGAGACCCAGTACTTC

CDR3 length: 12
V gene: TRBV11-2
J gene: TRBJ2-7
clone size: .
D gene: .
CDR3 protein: CASSLLSCDQYF
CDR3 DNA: TGCGCCAGCAGCTTACTCTCCTGCGACCAGTACTTC

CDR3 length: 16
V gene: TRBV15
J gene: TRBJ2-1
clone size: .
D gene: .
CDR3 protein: CATSRDCRSSYNEQLF
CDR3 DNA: TGTGCCACCAGCAGAGATTGCAGGAGTTCCTACAATGAGCAACTCTTC

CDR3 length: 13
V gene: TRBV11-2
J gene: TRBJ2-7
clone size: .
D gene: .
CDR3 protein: CASSLVGLGEQYF
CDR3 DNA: TGTGCCAGCAGCTTAGTGGGGCTTGGCGAGCAGTACTTC

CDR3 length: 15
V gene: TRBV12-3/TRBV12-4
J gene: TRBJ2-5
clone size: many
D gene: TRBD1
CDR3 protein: CASSLGDRPGETQYF
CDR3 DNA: TGTGCCAGCAGTTTGGGGGACAGGCCCGGGGAGACCCAGTACTTC

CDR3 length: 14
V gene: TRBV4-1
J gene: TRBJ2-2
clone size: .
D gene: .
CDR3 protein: CASSPGLPAGELLF
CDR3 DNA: TGCGCCAGCAGCCCCGGTCTCCCAGCCGGGGAGCTGCTTTTT

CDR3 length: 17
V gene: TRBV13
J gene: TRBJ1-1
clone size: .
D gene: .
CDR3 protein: CASALGGFGTGGTEAFF
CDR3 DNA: TGTGCCAGCGCCTTAGGAGGGTTTGGTACTGGGGGCACTGAAGCTTTCTTT

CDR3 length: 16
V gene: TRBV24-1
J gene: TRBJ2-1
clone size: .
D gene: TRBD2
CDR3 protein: CATSARLAESYNEELF
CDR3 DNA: TGTGCCACCAGTGCCCGACTAGCGGAGTCCTACAATGAGGAGCTCTTC

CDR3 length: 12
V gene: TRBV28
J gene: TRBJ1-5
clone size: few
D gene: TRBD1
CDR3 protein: CASSVSGTDQHF
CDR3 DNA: TGTGCCAGCAGTGTCTCCGGGACAGACCAGCATTTT

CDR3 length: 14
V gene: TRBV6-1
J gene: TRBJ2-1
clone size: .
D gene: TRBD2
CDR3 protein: CDSGETARCNEQFF
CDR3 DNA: TGTGACAGCGGGGAGACAGCGCGTTGCAATGAGCAGTTCTTC

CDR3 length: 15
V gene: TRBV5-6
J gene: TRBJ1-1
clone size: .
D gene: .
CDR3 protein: CASSLNIRALTEALF
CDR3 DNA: TGTGCCAGCAGCTTGAACATCAGGGCGCTAACTGAAGCTCTCTTT

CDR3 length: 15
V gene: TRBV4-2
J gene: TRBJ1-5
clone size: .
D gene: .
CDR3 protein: CASSQDMILDQPHHF
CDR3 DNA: TGTGCCAGCAGCCAAGATATGATATTGGATCAGCCCCATCATTTT

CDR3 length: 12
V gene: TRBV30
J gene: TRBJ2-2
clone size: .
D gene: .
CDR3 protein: CSWGGQGGELFF
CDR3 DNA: TGTTCCTGGGGAGGTCAGGGCGGGGAGCTGTTTTTT

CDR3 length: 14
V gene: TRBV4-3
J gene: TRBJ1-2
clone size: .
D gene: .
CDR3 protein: CAISAGLEIHGYTF
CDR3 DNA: TGCGCCATCAGCGCTGGGTTGGAGATCCATGGCTACACCTTC

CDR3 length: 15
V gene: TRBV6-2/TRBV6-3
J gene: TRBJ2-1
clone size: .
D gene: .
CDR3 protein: CAGRYARAVYNEQFF
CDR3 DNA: TGTGCCGGCAGATACGCTCGGGCGGTGTACAATGAGCAGTTCTTC

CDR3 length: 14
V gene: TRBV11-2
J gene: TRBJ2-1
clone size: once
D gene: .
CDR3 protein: CASGHRGAYKEQFF
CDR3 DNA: TGTGCCAGCGGCCATCGAGGGGCCTATAAAGAGCAGTTCTTC

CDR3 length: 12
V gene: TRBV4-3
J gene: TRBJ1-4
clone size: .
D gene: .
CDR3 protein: CVSSARDEKLFF
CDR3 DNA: TGCGTCAGCTCCGCCCGTGATGAAAAACTGTTTTTT

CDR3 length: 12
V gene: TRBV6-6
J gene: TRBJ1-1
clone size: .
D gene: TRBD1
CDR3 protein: CASSPSGQGAFF
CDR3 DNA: TGTGCCAGCAGCCCATCGGGACAGGGAGCTTTCTTT

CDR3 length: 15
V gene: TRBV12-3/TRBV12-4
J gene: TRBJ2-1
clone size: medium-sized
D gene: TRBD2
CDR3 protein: CASSMGGGVYNEQFF
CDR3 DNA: TGTGCCAGCAGTATGGGGGGGGGTGTTTACAATGAGCAGTTCTTC

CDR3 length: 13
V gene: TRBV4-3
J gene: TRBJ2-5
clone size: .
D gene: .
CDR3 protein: CAGCQGRTGTQYF
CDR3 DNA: TGCGCCGGCTGCCAAGGGAGGACAGGGACCCAGTACTTC

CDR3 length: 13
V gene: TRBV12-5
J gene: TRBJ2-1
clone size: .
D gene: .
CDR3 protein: CASGFQKSNEQFF
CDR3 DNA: TGTGCTAGTGGTTTCCAGAAGAGCAATGAACAGTTCTTC